The following is a T cell receptor beta chain sequence with its context. As yet, its antigen is unknown. This entry comes from a study of a mutant IDH1 vaccine in newly diagnosed glioma. Study in general: At weeks 1, 3, 5, 7, 11, 15, 19 and 23, patients received a vaccination, eight in all. Patients were started on vaccination 4-6 weeks after radiotherapy alone, or with temozolomide cycles. Pretreatment consisted of radiotherapy, temozolomide, or both, with most receiving both.

The protocol was immunoSEQ multiplex PCR, while the TCRdb copy is restricted to in-frame clones and leaves out a portion. Here the sample spans about 25,000 clones, around 82% being singletons. The ends were cut back, 6 bases at V and 1 base at J, with 10 bases in the middle. The length of the CDR3 is 13 residues. Germline V gene sequence: CDR1 MNHEY, CDR2 SMNVEV (reference sequence). Described time point: week 11, during vaccination. Each dose of the vaccine consisted of 300 ug of mutant IDH1 20-mer peptide, with topical imiquimod. General study findings and limits: It seemed that pseudoprogression was not linked to changes in the top peripheral T cell clonotypes.

The chain carries TRBV27 and TRBJ2-7; D uncertain. This clonotype was obtained from a woman in her late teens or twenties with glioma. Sequencing used PBMCs, obtained from a glioma patient whose treatment included an IDH1 peptide vaccine. DNA for the CDR3: TGTGCCAGCAGCATTGAAAGATCCTACGAGCAGTACTTC. This codes for CASSIERSYEQYF.